The text below deals with one T cell receptor (beta chain). Assay: immunoSEQ multiplex PCR; the TCRdb copy retains only in-frame clones and omits some. The sample has 12,000 to 15,000 clones, about 72% seen once. The record originates from a study of T cells after somatic rescue of genetic block. V gave up 2 bases and J gave up 2 bases; unmatched junction bases: 4. Germline CDR1 and CDR2: MDHEN and SYDVKM. The CDR3 has 16 residues. Sequenced sample: peripheral blood mononuclear cells (PBMCs). The receptor's source is a man aged 18 to 29. J is TRBJ1-4 and V is TRBV28, with 8 positions matching TRBD1. CDR3 bases: TGTGCCAGCAGTTTACAGGGGGCAGGGACTAATGAAAAACTGTTTTTT. This encodes CASSLQGAGTNEKLFF.